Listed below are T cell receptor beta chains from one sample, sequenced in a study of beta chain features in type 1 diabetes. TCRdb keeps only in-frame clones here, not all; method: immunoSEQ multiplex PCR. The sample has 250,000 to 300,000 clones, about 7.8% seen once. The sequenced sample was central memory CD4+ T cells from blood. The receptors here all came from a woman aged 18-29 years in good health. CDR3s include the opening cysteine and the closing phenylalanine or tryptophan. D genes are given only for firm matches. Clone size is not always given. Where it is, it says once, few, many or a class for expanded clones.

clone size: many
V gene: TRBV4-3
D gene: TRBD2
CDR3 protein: CASSQAISGGAYNEQFF

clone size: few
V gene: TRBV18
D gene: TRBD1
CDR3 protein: CASSRTGSSNQPQHF

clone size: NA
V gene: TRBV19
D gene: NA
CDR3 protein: CASSSGRSMNTEAFF

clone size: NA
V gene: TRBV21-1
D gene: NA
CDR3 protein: CASRSRVGENTEAFF

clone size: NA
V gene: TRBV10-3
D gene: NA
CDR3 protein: CAISESVGRRKEAQYF

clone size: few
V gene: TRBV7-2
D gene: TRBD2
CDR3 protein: CASSLVGLAGGRETQYF

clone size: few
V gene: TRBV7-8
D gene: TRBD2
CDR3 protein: CASSLGLAGFNGELFF

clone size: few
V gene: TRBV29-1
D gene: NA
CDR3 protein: CSVEGQGYGYTF

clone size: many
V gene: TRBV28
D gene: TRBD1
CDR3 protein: CAGRGDRNQPQHF

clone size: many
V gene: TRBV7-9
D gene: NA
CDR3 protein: CASSPPGVFQPQHF

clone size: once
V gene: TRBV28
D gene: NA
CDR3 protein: CASSETLNYGYTF

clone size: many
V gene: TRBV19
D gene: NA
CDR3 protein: CASSIDTEEKLFF

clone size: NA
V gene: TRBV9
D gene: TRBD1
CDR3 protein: CASSGTGGEKLFF

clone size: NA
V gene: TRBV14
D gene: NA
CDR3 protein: CASSPNGPSKQYF

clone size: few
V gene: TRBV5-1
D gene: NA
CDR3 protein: CASSLSGMSGNTIYF

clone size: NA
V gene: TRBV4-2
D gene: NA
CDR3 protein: CASSQDLNEQFF

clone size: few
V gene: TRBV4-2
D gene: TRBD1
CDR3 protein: CASSPSRGQDGYTF

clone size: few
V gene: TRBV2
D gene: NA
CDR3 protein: CASSVLANYNEQFF

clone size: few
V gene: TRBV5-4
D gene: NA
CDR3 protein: CASSSQGRDEQFF

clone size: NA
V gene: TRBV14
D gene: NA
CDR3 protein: CASSQQNGVYGYTF

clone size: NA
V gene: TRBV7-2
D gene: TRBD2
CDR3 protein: CASSSETSGARGVQFF

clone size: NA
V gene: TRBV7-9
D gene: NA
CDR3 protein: CASSSSQGWGTEAFF